The present entry profiles one T cell receptor beta chain with its context. Its antigen remains unknown. This CDR3 spans 17 amino acids. Germline assignment: CDR1 LGHNA and CDR2 YSLEER. The V and J ends lost 3 bases and 5 bases, in that order; junction bases with no gene match: 15. The data are from a study of T cell responses to AZD1222 COVID-19 vaccine. Study-wide results and caveats: Only a handful of people who got AZD1222 tested seropositive at baseline. Repertoire sampling was restricted to post-peak T cell response timepoints. Breadth and depth of Spike-specific TCRs rose after two AZD1222 doses. Donors were mostly white British, more females; clonal diversity possibly underestimated.

Some clones are missing from TCRdb's copy, which holds only in-frame ones; the method was immunoSEQ multiplex PCR. The sample shows roughly 120,000 clones, around 85% of them seen only once. The V call is TRBV4-3, the J call TRBJ2-7; 8 bases are a match to TRBD1. Source: peripheral blood, taken on day 0 of MenACWY control vaccination. The sequence was obtained from an adult in good health. The CDR3 sequence is CASSQSFGRTGSHEQYF. The DNA for the CDR3 is TGCGCCAGCAGCCAGTCCTTTGGGCGGACAGGGTCCCACGAGCAGTACTTC.